What follows are 20 T cell receptor beta chains derived from one specimen sequenced in a study of ipilimumab plus nivolumab after autologous stem cell transplantation. Using immunoSEQ multiplex PCR, the repertoire was profiled, and TCRdb retains in-frame clones only, with some absent. The table has tens of thousands of clones, 83% seen once. The source material was PBMCs, sampled in a trial of ipilimumab plus nivolumab as post-transplant consolidation. Every receptor here comes from a male donor with diffuse large B-cell lymphoma.

The chain is built from TRBV19 and TRBJ1-4; D gene unclear. In germline, CDR1 is LNHDA, CDR2 SQIVND (reference sequence). The CDR3 has 16 amino acids. The germline V and J ends were trimmed by 3 bases and 1 base, with 12 bases remaining between them. In nucleotides, the CDR3 is TGTGCCAGTAGTATGGAAGCGGGCCTAACTAATGAAAAACTGTTTTTT. Translating gives CASSMEAGLTNEKLFF.

The chain joins TRBV19 to TRBJ2-3; possible D gene TRBD1, 6 bases. The germline V gene has CDR1 LNHDA and CDR2 SQIVND (reference sequence). V was pared by 3 bases and J by 4 bases, with 11 bases between. The CDR3 spans 14 residues. CDR3 DNA: TGTGCCAGTAGTATTTCAGGGGCCGCAGATACGCAGTATTTT. It encodes CASSISGAADTQYF.

The chain couples TRBV5-5 to TRBJ2-3; D unresolved. The V end was cut by 2 bases, the J end by 4 bases, with 8 bases between. Germline CDR1 reads SGHKS; CDR2 reads YYEKEE (reference sequence). This CDR3 is 13 amino acids long. CDR3: CASSFEGPDTQYF. The CDR3 coding sequence is TGTGCCAGCAGCTTTGAAGGCCCAGATACGCAGTATTTT. The full variable domain, completed using reference TRBV5-5 and TRBJ2-3, is DAGVTQSPTHLIKTRGQQVTLRCSPISGHKSVSWYQQVLGQGPQFIFQYYEKEERGRGNFPDRFSARQFPNYSSELNVNALLLGDSALYLCASSFEGPDTQYFGPGTRLTVL.

The chain recombines TRBV12-5 with TRBJ2-3; D gene uncertain. CDR3 length: 15 residues. Germline CDR1 reads LGHNT; CDR2 reads FRNRAP. V was shortened by 5 bases and J by 1 base, with 13 bases between the two germline ends. This CDR3 reads CASGPNRPGTDTQYF. CDR3 in DNA: TGTGCTAGTGGTCCTAATCGACCCGGCACAGATACGCAGTATTTT.

The V gene is TRBV5-1, the J gene TRBJ1-6, with D perhaps matching TRBD1 (5 bases). Per the germline V gene, CDR1 is SGHRS and CDR2 is YFSETQ. This CDR3 is built from 15 residues. The V gene lost 2 bases and the J gene lost 1 base, with 7 bases spanning the gap. The CDR3 reads CASSLGASYNSPLHF. As DNA, the CDR3 is TGCGCCAGCAGCTTAGGGGCTTCCTATAATTCACCCCTCCACTTT.

This chain joins TRBV5-1 and TRBJ2-3, with TRBD2 identical over 9 bases. CDR1 is SGHRS and CDR2 is YFSETQ in the germline V gene. The ends lost 10 bases at V and 2 bases at J; junction bases unmatched: 11. CDR3 length: 15 residues. The CDR3 DNA is TGCGCCGGCTCGGGAGCGGGGGGCCCCACAGATACGCAGTATTTT. Translating gives CAGSGAGGPTDTQYF.

The CDR3 coding sequence is TGCGCCAGCAGCTTTATGTTGAGGGGCACTGAAGCTTTCTTT. This translates into CASSFMLRGTEAFF. The gene calls are TRBV5-1 and TRBJ1-1, with D perhaps matching TRBD1 (5 bases). This CDR3 region has 14 residues. V was pared by 2 bases and J by 4 bases, with 12 bases between. Germline CDR1 reads SGHRS; CDR2 reads YFSETQ.

This chain uses TRBV10-3 with TRBJ1-2; D is undetermined. V dropped 4 bases and J dropped 2 bases, with 14 bases sitting between them. The V gene's germline CDR1 is ENHRY and CDR2 SYGVKD. The CDR3 loop spans 15 amino acids. CDR3 in DNA: TGTGCCATCAGTGGATCGGGTGGAAGAAACTATGGCTACACCTTC. Encoded protein: CAISGSGGRNYGYTF.

V is TRBV25-1 and J is TRBJ1-2, with D unresolved. This CDR3 is 18 amino acids long. Trimming pared 6 bases from V and 2 bases from J, leaving 25 bases between. CDR1 and CDR2 from the germline V gene are MGHDK and SYGVNS. The CDR3 region has the DNA TGTGCCAGCAGGAAAGAGAGTAGTTTAGGTTCACTCAACTATGGCTACACCTTC. Its translation: CASRKESSLGSLNYGYTF.

The rearrangement joins TRBV6-1 to TRBJ2-1; 11 nucleotides agree with TRBD1. From germline, CDR1 is MNHNS and CDR2 SASEGT. V trimming: 3 bases; J trimming: 7 bases; junction bases outside the gene matches: 5. This CDR3 comprises 15 residues. The CDR3 DNA reads TGTGCCAGCAGTGATGCCGGGACAGGGGGGAATGAGCAGTTCTTC. This sequence encodes CASSDAGTGGNEQFF.

The chain employs TRBV5-1 and TRBJ2-7; 7 nucleotides align to TRBD1. Germline CDR1 reads SGHRS; CDR2 reads YFSETQ. The trim removed 4 bases at V and 1 base at J, leaving 5 bases unmatched. The CDR3 length is 14 residues. The CDR3 region is CASSLGTVSYEQYF. The DNA for the CDR3 is TGCGCCAGCAGCCTGGGGACAGTTTCCTACGAGCAGTACTTC.

The chain links TRBV10-3 to TRBJ1-1; D gene uncertain. CDR1 is ENHRY, CDR2 SYGVKD, per germline. This CDR3 is built from 11 residues. Trimming took 6 bases from V and 5 from J, leaving 7 bases between them. CDR3 residues: CAISSSTEAFF. CDR3 DNA sequence: TGTGCCATCAGCTCTAGTACTGAAGCTTTCTTT.

This clone was seen only a few times. V and J are TRBV11-2 and TRBJ1-1, with 9 positions matching TRBD1. The V segment lost 4 bases and the J segment 8 bases; nucleotides outside the gene matches: 2. Per the germline V gene, CDR1 is SGHAT and CDR2 is FQNNGV. The CDR3 has 12 amino acids. The CDR3 coding sequence is TGTGCCAGCAGCTGGGACAGGGCGGAAGCTTTCTTT. Residues: CASSWDRAEAFF.

This chain's CDR3 is CASSLSSGDQEKLFF. CDR3 DNA sequence: TGTGCCAGCAGCTTATCCTCGGGGGATCAGGAAAAACTGTTTTTT. The gene calls are TRBV7-9 and TRBJ1-4, with D tentatively TRBD1 (5 bases). The V gene lost 2 bases and the J gene lost 8 bases, with 15 bases spanning the gap. This CDR3 contains 15 residues. Germline CDR1 SEHNR, CDR2 FQNEAQ (reference sequence).

This rearrangement joins TRBV2 to TRBJ2-7; TRBD1 aligns across 7 bases. The length of the CDR3 is 15 residues. Germline trimming cut 7 bases from V and 0 bases from J; bases unmatched to any gene: 9. Germline CDR1 is SNHLY and CDR2 is FYNNEI. This chain's CDR3 is CASTKGQQFSYEQYF. The DNA for the CDR3 is TGTGCCAGCACCAAGGGACAGCAGTTCTCCTACGAGCAGTACTTC.

This chain links TRBV2 with TRBJ2-5, with D perhaps being TRBD1 or TRBD2 (6 bases each). The V end lost 6 bases, the J end lost 5 bases, and 13 bases lay between the germline ends. Per germline, CDR1 SNHLY and CDR2 FYNNEI. The CDR3 length is 13 residues. CDR3 residues: CASSSWRGETQYF. CDR3 sequence (DNA): TGTGCCAGCAGCTCTTGGAGGGGGGAGACCCAGTACTTC.

The chain recombines TRBV28 with TRBJ2-3, with 11 bases matching TRBD2. Trimming took 8 bases from V and 2 from J; bases not matched to a gene: 3. CDR1 is MDHEN and CDR2 is SYDVKM in the germline V gene. The CDR3 contains 14 residues. The CDR3: CASSSGGNTDTQYF. The CDR3 nucleotides read TGTGCCAGCTCTAGCGGGGGGAACACAGATACGCAGTATTTT.

This chain links TRBV7-2 with TRBJ2-7, with 7 bases that match TRBD2. The CDR3 extends over 15 amino acids. Germline V lookup: CDR1 SGHTA, CDR2 FQGNSA. Trimming took 3 bases from V and 0 from J; bases not matched to a gene: 5. As DNA, the CDR3 is TGTGCCAGCAGCTTTCCGTCTAGCGGCTCCTACGAGCAGTACTTC. Encoded protein: CASSFPSSGSYEQYF. The whole variable domain, filled in from reference TRBV7-2 and TRBJ2-7, reads GAGVSQSPSNKVTEKGKDVELRCDPISGHTALYWYRQSLGQGLEFLIYFQGNSAPDKSGLPSDRFSAERTGGSVSTLTIQRTQQEDSAVYLCASSFPSSGSYEQYFGPGTRLTVT.

The CDR3 spells CASGLGLTGMGGYTF. In DNA, the CDR3 is TGTGCTAGTGGTTTGGGTCTTACAGGAATGGGTGGCTACACCTTC. V usage is TRBV12-5 and J usage is TRBJ1-2; possible D gene TRBD1, 5 bases. Trimming took off 1 base at V and 7 bases at J, with 16 bases between the two ends. CDR3 length: 15 amino acids. Germline loops: CDR1 LGHNT, CDR2 FRNRAP.

This chain links TRBV7-6 with TRBJ1-2; possible D gene TRBD1, 6 bases. The CDR3 extends over 15 amino acids. Germline assignment: CDR1 SGHVS and CDR2 FNYEAQ. V lost 3 bases and J 4 bases, leaving 15 bases between the germline ends. This chain's CDR3 is CASSLADGQSYGYTF. The CDR3 region has the DNA TGTGCCAGCAGCTTGGCCGATGGACAGAGCTATGGCTACACCTTC. Complete variable domain (other parts from reference TRBV7-6 and TRBJ1-2): GAGVSQSPRYKVTKRGQDVALRCDPISGHVSLYWYRQALGQGPEFLTYFNYEAQQDKSGLPNDRFSAERPEGSISTLTIQRTEQRDSAMYRCASSLADGQSYGYTFGSGTRLTVV.